This T cell receptor (beta chain) was identified in a study of cytomegalovirus exposure and HLA in healthy donors. The wider study: Of all 400 or so donors who were genotyped, under 90% belonged to the Caucasian-associated ancestry cluster.

It was with 60 Vbeta and 13 Jbeta primers that the PCR ran. The repertoire was sequenced with immunoSEQ multiplex PCR; TCRdb's copy has only in-frame clones and lacks some. The table has about 160,000 clones, 81% seen once; the top ten hold about 13%. Specimen: PBMCs. The source is a woman in her fifties or sixties in good health and CMV-seronegative.

The CDR3 DNA sequence: TGTGCCAGCAGTCCGGGACTGGGGGCCTACGAGCAGTACTTC. This translates into CASSPGLGAYEQYF. The chain combines TRBV27 with TRBJ2-7; D is possibly TRBD2 (6 bases). The ends were cut back, 5 bases at V and 2 bases at J, with 13 bases in the middle. The CDR3 runs 14 residues. Germline V gene lookup returns CDR1 MNHEY and CDR2 SMNVEV (reference sequence).